Each of the 22 T cell receptor beta chains below was sequenced from the same sample in a study of CXCR3-negative and CXCR3-positive naive CD8 T cells. Findings and caveats of the study: TRB CDR3 hydrophobicity was greater in CXCR3-positive naive cells than in CXCR3-negative naive cells.

The method, 5' RACE with UMI labels, was used to prepare the TRB cDNA libraries. TCRdb re-called the 5' RACE reads and gives one entry per CDR3 protein, without DNA. This sample contains about 60,000 distinct CDR3 sequences. Their target antigens are unknown. The sample consisted of naive CXCR3+ CD8+ T cells from blood. The subset is: CD45RO-CCR7+CD27+CD95- naive CD8+ T cells expressing CXCR3 (TNR3+). All receptors come from a human donor in good health. Some clones in this sample may be carry-over from other donors' samples.

The rearrangement links TRBV20-1 to TRBJ2-2. The germline V gene has CDR1 DFQATT and CDR2 SNEGSKA (reference sequence). This CDR3 is built from 12 residues. The chain's CDR3 is CSASRHTGELFF.

This chain connects TRBV29-1 to TRBJ2-1; checking the TCRdb D call of TRBD2 is not possible without DNA. The germline V gene encodes CDR1 SQVTM and CDR2 ANQGSEA. The CDR3 contains 15 residues. CDR3 residues: CSVEGEGSFYNEQFF.

The chain recombines TRBV6-5 with TRBJ1-1; TCRdb designates TRBD1, a call that cannot be tested without DNA. CDR1 and CDR2 from the germline V gene are MNHEY and SVGAGI. The CDR3 covers 11 residues. This CDR3 reads CASRTGAEAFF.

J is TRBJ1-2 and V is TRBV29-1; TCRdb calls TRBD1, which cannot be checked without DNA. The length of the CDR3 is 15 residues. Germline CDR1 reads SQVTM; CDR2 reads ANQGSEA. The CDR3: CSVEDRQGAAYGYTF.

The chain combines TRBV12-3 or TRBV12-4 with TRBJ1-3; the TRBD1 assignment by TCRdb is unverifiable without DNA. This CDR3 has 16 residues. CDR3 region: CASSFPGADSGNTIYF.

The CDR3: CASSEGFSYEQYF. The rearrangement links TRBV4-3 to TRBJ2-7; TCRdb's D call, TRBD1, is unchecked because there is no DNA. The length of the CDR3 is 13 residues. Germline CDR1 reads LGHNA; CDR2 reads YSLEER.

This chain joins TRBV7-2 and TRBJ1-6. CDR1 and CDR2 from the germline V gene are SGHTA and FQGNSA. This CDR3 is 13 amino acids long. Here the CDR3 reads CASSSIGNSPLHF.

The V and J genes are TRBV13 and TRBJ2-5; the TCRdb D gene call, TRBD2, has no DNA to confirm it. The CDR3 contains 17 residues. Germline values: CDR1 PRHDT, CDR2 FYEKMQ (reference sequence). This CDR3 reads CASSFRSATSGGETQYF.

CDR3 residues: CASRRLAGGFEQYF. V and J are TRBV6-6 and TRBJ2-7; checking the TCRdb D call of TRBD2 is not possible without DNA. Germline CDR1 and CDR2: MNHNY and SVGAGI (reference sequence). The CDR3 contains 14 residues.

This chain joins TRBV5-5 and TRBJ1-1; the TCRdb D gene call, TRBD1, has no DNA to confirm it. The CDR3 has 15 amino acids. CDR1 is SGHKS, CDR2 YYEKEE, per germline (reference sequence). The CDR3 here is CASSPGTPGSREAFF.

Its frequency marks this clonotype as medium-sized. The genes are TRBV29-1 and TRBJ2-7; TCRdb lists TRBD1, though no DNA is available to test this call. Germline CDR1 reads SQVTM; CDR2 reads ANQGSEA. The CDR3 is made up of 12 amino acids. The CDR3: CSALSTDIEQYF.

This sequence joins TRBV6-6 and TRBJ1-1; TCRdb names TRBD1, which stays unverified in the absence of DNA. This CDR3 spans 14 amino acids. The germline CDR1 and CDR2 sequences are MNHNY and SVGAGI (reference sequence). CDR3: CASILTELSAEAFF.

The J gene is TRBJ1-1, the V gene TRBV7-2; TCRdb picks TRBD1, but there is no DNA to check that call. The germline CDR1 and CDR2 sequences are SGHTA and FQGNSA. The CDR3 sequence is 14 residues long. The CDR3: CASSFQGGGTEAFF.

The J gene is TRBJ2-1, the V gene TRBV7-3; TCRdb's D call of TRBD1 is untestable without DNA. The CDR3 is 13 residues long. The V gene's germline CDR1 is SGHTA and CDR2 FQGTGA. The CDR3 loop reads CASSTGQGYEQFF.

The J gene is TRBJ2-5, the V gene TRBV7-7; TCRdb names TRBD1, which stays unverified in the absence of DNA. The CDR3 spans 15 residues. From germline, CDR1 is SSHAT and CDR2 FNYEAQ (reference sequence). CDR3 residues: CASSLSRGARETQYF.

The CDR3 protein is CASSVAPDRSTEAFF. The V call is TRBV9, the J call TRBJ1-1. The CDR3 sequence is 15 residues long. Germline CDR1 reads SGDLS; CDR2 reads YYNGEE.

V is TRBV4-1 and J is TRBJ1-2; the TCRdb D gene call, TRBD1, has no DNA to confirm it. CDR3 length: 16 residues. Germline values: CDR1 MGHRA, CDR2 YSYEKL. CDR3 protein: CASSQGDSATNYGYTF.

V usage is TRBV7-6 and J usage is TRBJ1-1; TCRdb names TRBD1, which stays unverified in the absence of DNA. This CDR3 spans 13 amino acids. The V gene's germline CDR1 is SGHVS and CDR2 FNYEAQ. The CDR3 protein is CASSLGQDLEAFF.

The rearrangement joins TRBV5-1 to TRBJ2-2; TCRdb proposes TRBD1, but this gene call is untestable without DNA. The CDR3 is made up of 16 amino acids. CDR1 SGHRS and CDR2 YFSETQ come from the germline V gene. This CDR3 is CASSFSQGDQTGELFF.

The chain carries TRBV30 and TRBJ2-2; TCRdb indicates TRBD1, and absent DNA this call remains unverified. Germline V gene data show CDR1 as GTSNPN and CDR2 as SVGIG (reference sequence). The CDR3 is 16 amino acids. This chain's CDR3 is CAWSATGGVGAGELFF.

The V and J genes are TRBV29-1 and TRBJ1-2; without DNA, the TCRdb call of TRBD1 cannot be checked. The CDR3 is 12 residues long. The V gene's germline CDR1 is SQVTM and CDR2 ANQGSEA. The CDR3 here is CSVEGQGGSYTF.

The V gene is TRBV11-3, the J gene TRBJ2-1; TCRdb designates TRBD1, a call that cannot be tested without DNA. Germline CDR1 and CDR2: SGHNT and YENEEA. The CDR3 has 13 amino acids. The chain's CDR3 is CASSSGPINEQFF.